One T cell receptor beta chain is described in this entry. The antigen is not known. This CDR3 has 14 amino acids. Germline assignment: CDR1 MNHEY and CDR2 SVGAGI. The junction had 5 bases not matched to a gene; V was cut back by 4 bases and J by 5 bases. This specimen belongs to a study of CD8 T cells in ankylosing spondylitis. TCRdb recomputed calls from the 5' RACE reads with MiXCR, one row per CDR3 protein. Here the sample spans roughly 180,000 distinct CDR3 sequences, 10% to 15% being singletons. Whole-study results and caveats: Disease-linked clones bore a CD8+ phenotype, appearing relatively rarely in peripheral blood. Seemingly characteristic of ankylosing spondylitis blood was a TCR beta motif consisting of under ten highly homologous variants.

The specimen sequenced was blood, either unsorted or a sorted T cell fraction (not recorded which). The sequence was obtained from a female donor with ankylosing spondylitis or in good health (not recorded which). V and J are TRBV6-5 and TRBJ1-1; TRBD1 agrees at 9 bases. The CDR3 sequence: CASSWDRDSTEAFF. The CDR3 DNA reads TGTGCCAGCAGTTGGGACAGGGATTCGACTGAAGCTTTCTTT.